This TCR beta chain was recorded in a study of T-cell memory formation after mild COVID-19. At least ten counts were recorded for this clonotype. Its target is unknown. The CDR3 is 15 residues long. Losses at the gene ends were 5 bases for V and 5 bases for J; bases not matched to a gene: 9. The germline gives CDR1 SGHRS, CDR2 YFSETQ. A single record per CDR3 protein comes from TCRdb applying MiXCR to the 5' RACE reads. In the table there are about 270,000 distinct CDR3 sequences, roughly 15% of which are singletons. The study, taken as a whole, reports: From day 15 to 85, contracting clones were balanced between CD4 and CD8, whereas later expanders leaned toward CD4+.

The chain has TRBV5-1 and TRBJ2-5; 10 bases fit TRBD2. The sequenced sample consisted of PBMCs or a T cell subset sorted from them (not recorded which). The TCR comes from a man between 18 and 29 years old who had mild COVID-19 (a few samples of this study predate the infection). Cell type and time point are not known. The CDR3 sequence is CASSPELAGIETQYF. Here the CDR3 DNA reads TGCGCCAGCAGTCCGGAACTAGCGGGGATTGAGACCCAGTACTTC.